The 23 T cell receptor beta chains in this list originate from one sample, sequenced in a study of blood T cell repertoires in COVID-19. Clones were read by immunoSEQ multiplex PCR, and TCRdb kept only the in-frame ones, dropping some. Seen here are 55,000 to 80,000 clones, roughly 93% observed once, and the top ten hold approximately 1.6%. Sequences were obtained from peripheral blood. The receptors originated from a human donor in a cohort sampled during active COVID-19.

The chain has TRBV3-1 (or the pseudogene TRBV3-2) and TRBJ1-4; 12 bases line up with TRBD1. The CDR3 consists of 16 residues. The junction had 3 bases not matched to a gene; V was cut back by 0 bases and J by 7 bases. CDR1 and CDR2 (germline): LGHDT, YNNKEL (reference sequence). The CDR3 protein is CASSQEGTGGSEKLFF. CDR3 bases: TGTGCCAGCAGCCAAGAAGGGACAGGGGGCAGTGAAAAACTGTTTTTT.

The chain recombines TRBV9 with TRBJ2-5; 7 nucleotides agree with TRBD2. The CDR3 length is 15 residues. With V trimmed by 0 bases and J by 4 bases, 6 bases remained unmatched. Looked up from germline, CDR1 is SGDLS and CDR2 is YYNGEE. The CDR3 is CASSVGGGQAETQYF. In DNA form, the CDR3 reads TGTGCCAGCAGCGTAGGCGGGGGTCAGGCAGAGACCCAGTACTTC.

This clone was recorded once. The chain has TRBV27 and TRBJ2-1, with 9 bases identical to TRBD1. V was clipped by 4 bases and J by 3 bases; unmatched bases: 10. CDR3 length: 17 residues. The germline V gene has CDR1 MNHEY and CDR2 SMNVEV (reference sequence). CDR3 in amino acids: CASSYRPQGAIYNEQFF. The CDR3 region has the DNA TGTGCCAGCAGTTATCGACCACAGGGGGCCATCTACAATGAGCAGTTCTTC.

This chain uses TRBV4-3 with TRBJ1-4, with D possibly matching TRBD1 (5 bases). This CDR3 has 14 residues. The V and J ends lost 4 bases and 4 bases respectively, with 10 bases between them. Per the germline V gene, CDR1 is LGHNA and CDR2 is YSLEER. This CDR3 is CASSLIGGNEKLFF. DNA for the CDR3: TGCGCCAGCAGCCTGATCGGGGGTAATGAAAAACTGTTTTTT.

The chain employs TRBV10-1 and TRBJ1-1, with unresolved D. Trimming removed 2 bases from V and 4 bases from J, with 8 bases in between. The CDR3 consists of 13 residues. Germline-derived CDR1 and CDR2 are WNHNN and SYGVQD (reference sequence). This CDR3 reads CASSEVRGTEAFF. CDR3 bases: TGCGCCAGCAGTGAGGTCCGGGGCACTGAAGCTTTCTTT.

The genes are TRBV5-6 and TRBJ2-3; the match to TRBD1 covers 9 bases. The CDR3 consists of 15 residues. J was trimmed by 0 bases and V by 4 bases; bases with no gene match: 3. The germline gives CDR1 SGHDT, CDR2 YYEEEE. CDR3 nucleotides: TGTGCCAGCAGCCCCGGGACAGGGAGCACAGATACGCAGTATTTT. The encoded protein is CASSPGTGSTDTQYF.

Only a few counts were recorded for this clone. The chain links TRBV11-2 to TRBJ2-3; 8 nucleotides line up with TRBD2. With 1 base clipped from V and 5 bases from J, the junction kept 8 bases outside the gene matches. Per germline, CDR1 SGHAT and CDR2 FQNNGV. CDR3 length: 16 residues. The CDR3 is CASSLGDGRVGDTQYF. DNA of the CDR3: TGTGCCAGCAGCTTAGGAGACGGGAGGGTGGGAGATACGCAGTATTTT. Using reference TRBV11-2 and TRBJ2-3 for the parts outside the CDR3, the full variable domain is EAGVAQSPRYKIIEKRQSVAFWCNPISGHATLYWYQQILGQGPKLLIQFQNNGVVDDSQLPKDRFSAERLKGVDSTLKIQPAKLEDSAVYLCASSLGDGRVGDTQYFGPGTRLTVL.

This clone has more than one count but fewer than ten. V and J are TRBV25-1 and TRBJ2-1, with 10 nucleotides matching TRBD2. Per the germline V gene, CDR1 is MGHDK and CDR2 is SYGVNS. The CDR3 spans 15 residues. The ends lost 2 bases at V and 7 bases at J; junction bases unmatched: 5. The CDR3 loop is CASSEPGLARNEQFF. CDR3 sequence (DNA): TGTGCCAGCAGTGAACCGGGACTAGCGCGAAATGAGCAGTTCTTC.

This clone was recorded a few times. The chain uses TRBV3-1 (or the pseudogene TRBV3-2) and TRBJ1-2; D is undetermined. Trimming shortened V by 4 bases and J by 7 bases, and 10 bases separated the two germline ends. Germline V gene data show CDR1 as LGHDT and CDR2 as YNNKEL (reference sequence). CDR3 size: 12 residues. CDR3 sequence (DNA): TGTGCCAGCAGCCCCGCCGGGGTTGGCTACACCTTC. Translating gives CASSPAGVGYTF.

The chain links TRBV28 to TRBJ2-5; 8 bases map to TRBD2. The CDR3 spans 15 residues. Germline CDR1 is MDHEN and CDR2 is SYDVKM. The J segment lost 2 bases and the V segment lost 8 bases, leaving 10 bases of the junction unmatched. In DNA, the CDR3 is TGTGCCAGCCTACCCAGCGGGAGTAATCAAGAGACCCAGTACTTC. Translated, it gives CASLPSGSNQETQYF.

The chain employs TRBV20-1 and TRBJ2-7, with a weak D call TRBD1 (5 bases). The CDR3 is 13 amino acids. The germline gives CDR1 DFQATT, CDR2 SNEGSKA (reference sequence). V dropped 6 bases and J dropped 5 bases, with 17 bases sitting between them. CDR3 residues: CSASSRALDEQYF. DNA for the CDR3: TGCAGTGCCAGTTCCAGGGCGTTGGACGAGCAGTACTTC.

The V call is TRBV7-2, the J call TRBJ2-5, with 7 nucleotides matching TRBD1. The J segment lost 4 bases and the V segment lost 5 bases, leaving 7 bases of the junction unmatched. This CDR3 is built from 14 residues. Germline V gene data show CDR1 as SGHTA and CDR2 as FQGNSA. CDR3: CASSPTGAGETQYF. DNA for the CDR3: TGTGCCAGCAGCCCAACAGGGGCGGGAGAGACCCAGTACTTC.

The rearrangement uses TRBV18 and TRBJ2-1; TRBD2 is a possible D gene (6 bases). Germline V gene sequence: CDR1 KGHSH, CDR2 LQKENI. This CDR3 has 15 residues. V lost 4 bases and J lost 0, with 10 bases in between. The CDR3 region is CASSQGGNSYNEQFF. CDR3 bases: TGTGCCAGCTCACAGGGCGGGAACTCCTACAATGAGCAGTTCTTC.

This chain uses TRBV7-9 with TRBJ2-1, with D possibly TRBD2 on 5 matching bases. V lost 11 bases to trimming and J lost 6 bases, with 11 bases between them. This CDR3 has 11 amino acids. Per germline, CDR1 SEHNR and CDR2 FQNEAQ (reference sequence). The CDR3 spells CAGERLNEQFF. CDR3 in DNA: TGTGCCGGAGAGCGGCTCAATGAGCAGTTCTTC.

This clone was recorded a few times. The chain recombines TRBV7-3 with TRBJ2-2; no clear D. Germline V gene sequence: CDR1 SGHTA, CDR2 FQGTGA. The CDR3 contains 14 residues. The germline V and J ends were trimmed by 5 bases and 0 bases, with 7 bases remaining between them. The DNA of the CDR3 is TGTGCCAGCAGCCCTCAGACGAACACCGGGGAGCTGTTTTTT. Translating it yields CASSPQTNTGELFF.

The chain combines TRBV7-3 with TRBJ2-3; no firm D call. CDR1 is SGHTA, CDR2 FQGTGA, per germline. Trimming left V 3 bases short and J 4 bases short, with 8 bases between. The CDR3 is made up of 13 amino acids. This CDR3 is CASSLPSADTQYF. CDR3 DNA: TGTGCCAGCAGCTTGCCATCGGCAGATACGCAGTATTTT.

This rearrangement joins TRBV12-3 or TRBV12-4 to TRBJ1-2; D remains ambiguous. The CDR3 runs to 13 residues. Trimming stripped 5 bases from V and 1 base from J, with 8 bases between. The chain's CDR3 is CASSTRLNYGYTF. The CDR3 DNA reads TGTGCCAGCAGTACCCGACTTAACTATGGCTACACCTTC.

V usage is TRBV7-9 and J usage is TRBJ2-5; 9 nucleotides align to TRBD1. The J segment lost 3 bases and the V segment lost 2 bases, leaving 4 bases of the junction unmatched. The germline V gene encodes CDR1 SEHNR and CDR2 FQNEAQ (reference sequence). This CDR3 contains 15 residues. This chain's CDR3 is CASSLRTGAEETQYF. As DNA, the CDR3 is TGTGCCAGCAGCTTAAGGACAGGGGCTGAAGAGACCCAGTACTTC.

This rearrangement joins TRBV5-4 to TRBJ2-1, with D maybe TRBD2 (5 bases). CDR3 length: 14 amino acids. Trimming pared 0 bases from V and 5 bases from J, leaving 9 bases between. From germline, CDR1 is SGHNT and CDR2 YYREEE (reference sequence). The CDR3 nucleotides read TGTGCCAGCAGCTTGGAACCGGGGAACAATGAGCAGTTCTTC. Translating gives CASSLEPGNNEQFF.

The CDR3 nucleotides read TGTGCCAGTAGTAATGGGGGACTGTACTACGAGCAGTACTTC. Residues: CASSNGGLYYEQYF. The chain recombines TRBV19 with TRBJ2-7, with a possible D match to TRBD2 (6 bases). The CDR3 sequence is 14 residues long. V lost 4 bases, J lost 3 bases, and 13 bases lay in between. Per germline, CDR1 LNHDA and CDR2 SQIVND (reference sequence).

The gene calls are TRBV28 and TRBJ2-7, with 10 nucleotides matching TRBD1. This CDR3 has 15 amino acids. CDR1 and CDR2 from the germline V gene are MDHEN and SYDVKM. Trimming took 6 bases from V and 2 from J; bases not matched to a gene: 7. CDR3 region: CASRPGQGVPYEQYF. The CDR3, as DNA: TGTGCCAGCAGGCCAGGACAGGGGGTCCCCTACGAGCAGTACTTC.

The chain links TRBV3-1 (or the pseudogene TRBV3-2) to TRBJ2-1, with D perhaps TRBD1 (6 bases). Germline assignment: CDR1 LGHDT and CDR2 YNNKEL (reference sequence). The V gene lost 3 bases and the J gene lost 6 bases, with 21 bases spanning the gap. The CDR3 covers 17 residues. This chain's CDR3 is CASSHEQREGGVNEQFF. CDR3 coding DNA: TGTGCCAGCAGCCATGAACAAAGAGAAGGGGGAGTCAATGAGCAGTTCTTC.

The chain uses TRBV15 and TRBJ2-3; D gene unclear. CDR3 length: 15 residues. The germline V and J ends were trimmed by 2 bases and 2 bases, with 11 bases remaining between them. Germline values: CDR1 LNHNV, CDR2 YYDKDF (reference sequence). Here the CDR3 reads CATSRTARHTDTQYF. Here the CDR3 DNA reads TGTGCCACCAGCAGAACAGCTCGCCACACAGATACGCAGTATTTT.